The present T cell receptor (beta chain) was sequenced within a study of neurological immune-mediated disorders (dated by TCRdb to between 2017 and 2020). Regarding the research as a whole: Among the 34 multiple sclerosis patients, relapsing-remitting MS accounted for some 30 and secondary progressive MS accounted for 3. Peripheral blood TCR-beta repertoires from patients with HTLV-I-associated myelopathy (HAM/TSP), patients with multiple sclerosis, and healthy controls were compared in the study using UMI-based sequencing. The 106 TCR-beta libraries covered PBMC samples along with longitudinal samples, technical triplicates, and paired sorted CD4+ and CD8+ T-cell subsets. Of the roughly 71 subjects in the cohort, about 14 were HAM/TSP patients, some 35 were multiple sclerosis patients, and about 20 were healthy controls.

cDNA was synthesized by template-switch 5'RACE using a primer with a 10-nucleotide random unique molecular identifier that tagged each TCR transcript. Each sequencing run produced over 160 million TCR-beta sequences covering 15-18 subjects. The RNeasy kit was used to extract total RNA. The KAPA Real-time Library Amplification kit was used to amplify TCR-beta VDJ regions with primers for the TCR constant region and the 5'RACE anchor. A first PCR added sample indexes and Illumina adaptors, and a second PCR then raised library yield. After Ampure bead purification, the roughly 650 bp TCR product was size-selected on a 2% E-gel SizeSelection system. Before pooling, library quality was checked on a Bioanalyzer, concentration was measured with Qubit, and libraries were quantified with the Kapa Library Quantification kit. Paired-end 2 x 150 bp sequencing of the libraries was performed on an Illumina HiSeq 2500. To increase sequence diversity, roughly 24-32% phiX was spiked into each library pool. The published analysis was carried out like this. The quality-filtered reads were processed with the UMI-based MiGEC pipeline, whose error correction step removed more than 85% of the raw TCR sequences. IMGT germline references were used for alignment of VDJ genes, and clonotypes were defined by a unique CDR3 amino acid sequence together with V-J genes. Clonal expansion, Shannon diversity and CDR3 relatedness were evaluated with VDJtools (CalcPairwiseDistances, ClusterSamples), while phylogenetic trees were built in CLCbio workbench. Expanded clones were defined as having at least 8 unique UMIs, based on coefficient-of-variation modelling across technical triplicates. In-frame beta chains were kept once TCRdb had trimmed the public reads at Q25 with fastp and called clones with MiXCR. Rows with a matching CDR3 protein are joined into one entry that keeps the most common DNA and genes. The V and J calls follow TCRdb's processing rather than the paper's. The sample yields about 55,000 distinct CDR3 sequences; approximately 4.4% were counted once. Of the sample, 2.9% is held by the ten largest clones.

V lost 4 bases and J lost 0 bases; the stretch between them is 6 bases long. The CDR3 sequence holds 13 residues, the cysteine and phenylalanine included. Left in the record is the CDR3 DNA by itself, 39 bases read in frame from the first base. The CDR1 and CDR2 encoded by the germline V gene are SGHDN and FVKESK. This clonotype occurred many times. What this receptor recognizes is not known. Base qualities are missing; no much larger clone stands one base away. Libraries from unsorted PBMCs were made from 2 million PBMCs kept in RNAlater at -80 degrees C until RNA extraction. The multiple sclerosis patients were enrolled in a US clinical protocol that used magnetic resonance imaging to evaluate disease progression. Peripheral blood was subjected to Ficoll-Hypaque density gradient centrifugation to isolate PBMCs, which were then cryopreserved in liquid nitrogen. Here is what the overall study found, with its caveats: The MS cluster was not associated with any clinical or MRI features, and the authors stated that larger cohorts are needed. In phylogenetic analysis, the repertoires of 18 of 34 MS patients grouped into a cluster of related CDR3 sequences, which suggests a possible signature at the repertoire level. The highest TCR clonal expansion was observed in HAM/TSP patients, whereas the lowest was observed in MS patients, even when compared with healthy controls. Across subjects, expanded clones never shared an identical CDR3 amino acid sequence, which suggests that the TCR-beta repertoires in every group were private.

The sample comprised PBMCs. The receptor's source is a man in his fifties with multiple sclerosis. The receptor chain draws on TRBV14 and TRBJ1-1; too little of a D gene remains to name it. The CDR3 reads CASSPGMNTEAFF. The nucleotides are TGTGCCAGCAGCCCCGGGATGAACACTGAAGCTTTCTTT. When the CDR3 is completed using the reference TRBV14 and TRBJ1-1 genes on either side, the full variable domain is EAGVTQFPSHSVIEKGQTVTLRCDPISGHDNLYWYRRVMGKEIKFLLHFVKESKQDESGMPNNRFLAERTGGTYSTLKVQPAELEDSGVYFCASSPGMNTEAFFGQGTRLTVV.